The 11 T cell receptor beta chains below were found in one sample sequenced in a study of shared clonotypes between healthy human individuals. Profiling relied on immunoSEQ multiplex PCR, and the TCRdb table lists in-frame clones only, not all of them. Among 110,000 or so clones listed, about 71% were seen once. Sequencing was performed on memory CD8+ T cells sorted from blood. Sample subset: CD45RO+ cells pooled with CCR7-negative TemRA cells. The receptors were sampled from a woman aged 25-40 years in good health.

The chain carries TRBV2 and TRBJ2-6, with 9 bases fitting TRBD2. V shed 7 bases, J shed 0 bases, and the junction held 16 bases outside the gene matches. Germline-derived CDR1 and CDR2 are SNHLY and FYNNEI. This CDR3 has 20 amino acids. CDR3 sequence: CASIGAGGPEVLSGANVLTF. The DNA of the CDR3 is TGTGCCAGCATTGGCGCGGGAGGGCCCGAGGTACTCTCTGGGGCCAACGTCCTGACTTTC.

The chain couples TRBV27 to TRBJ2-2; D may match TRBD1 or TRBD2 (6 bases each). CDR1 is MNHEY, CDR2 SMNVEV, per germline (reference sequence). Trimming stripped 7 bases from V and 4 bases from J, with 22 bases between. This CDR3 region has 17 residues. Written as DNA, the CDR3 is TGTGCCAGCACCAAGGGACCGGGGGCGCTGGGCACCGGGGAGCTGTTTTTT. Translated: CASTKGPGALGTGELFF.

The rearrangement joins TRBV16 to TRBJ2-7; D possibly matches TRBD1 or TRBD2 (5 bases each). This CDR3 spans 15 amino acids. Per germline, CDR1 KGHSY and CDR2 FQNENV. V was pared by 3 bases and J by 2 bases, with 14 bases between. CDR3 protein: CASSQRGSGAYEQYF. For the CDR3, the DNA is TGTGCCAGCAGCCAGAGGGGAAGCGGAGCCTACGAGCAGTACTTC.

CDR3 DNA sequence: TGTGCCAGCAGCTTAGATAGCGGAGCGTACAATGAGCAGTTCTTC. This encodes CASSLDSGAYNEQFF. The chain carries TRBV7-2 and TRBJ2-1, with D perhaps TRBD2 (6 bases). The V gene lost 1 base and the J gene lost 4 bases, with 11 bases spanning the gap. Germline V gene lookup returns CDR1 SGHTA and CDR2 FQGNSA. The CDR3 consists of 15 residues.

Notes on this clone: The same CDR3 is also encoded by other DNA sequences in this sample. V is TRBV5-1 and J is TRBJ2-1, with D tentatively TRBD2 (5 bases). Per germline, CDR1 SGHRS and CDR2 YFSETQ. The CDR3 has 14 residues. The V gene lost 0 bases and the J gene lost 1 base, with 5 bases spanning the gap. Here the CDR3 reads CASSLAGSYNEQFF. The CDR3 DNA follows: TGCGCCAGCAGCTTGGCGGGGTCCTACAATGAGCAGTTCTTC.

The rearrangement uses TRBV6-6 and TRBJ2-3; 7 nucleotides align to TRBD2. The trim removed 7 bases at V and 7 bases at J, leaving 11 bases unmatched. The germline V gene has CDR1 MNHNY and CDR2 SVGAGI (reference sequence). This CDR3 spans 14 amino acids. CDR3 loop: CASTYGTSAHTQYF. CDR3 DNA: TGTGCCAGCACCTACGGTACTAGCGCCCATACGCAGTATTTT.

The V and J genes are TRBV7-8 and TRBJ1-4, with D hard to call. Germline assignment: CDR1 SGHVS and CDR2 FQNEAQ. Between the trimmed V and J ends, which lost 4 bases and 2 bases, there was a span of 11 bases. This CDR3 has 15 amino acids. CDR3 residues: CASSSRDATNEKLFF. CDR3 bases: TGTGCCAGCAGCTCTAGGGATGCTACTAATGAAAAACTGTTTTTT.

This rearrangement joins TRBV5-1 to TRBJ2-7; TRBD1 matches 7 bases. The CDR3 runs to 14 residues. Trimming took 4 bases from V and 5 from J; bases not matched to a gene: 9. The V gene's germline CDR1 is SGHRS and CDR2 YFSETQ. CDR3 nucleotides: TGCGCCAGCAGCCGGGGACAGTCGCAAGACGAGCAGTACTTC. Translated: CASSRGQSQDEQYF.

This sequence joins TRBV5-5 and TRBJ2-3; 10 bases fit TRBD2. The CDR3 extends over 17 amino acids. After removal of 2 bases from V and 2 bases from J, the junction contained 8 bases not matched to a gene. The germline CDR1 and CDR2 sequences are SGHKS and YYEKEE (reference sequence). The CDR3 DNA is TGTGCCAGCAGCTTCCCTAGCGGGAGCCTTGACACAGATACGCAGTATTTT. This encodes CASSFPSGSLDTDTQYF. Using reference TRBV5-5 and TRBJ2-3 for the parts outside the CDR3, the full variable domain is DAGVTQSPTHLIKTRGQQVTLRCSPISGHKSVSWYQQVLGQGPQFIFQYYEKEERGRGNFPDRFSARQFPNYSSELNVNALLLGDSALYLCASSFPSGSLDTDTQYFGPGTRLTVL.

This clone was observed a handful of times. The CDR3 DNA follows: TGTGCCAGCAGCTCTCCCTCGGGGGGCTCAGAGTTTGGGGCCAACGTCCTGACTTTC. This encodes CASSSPSGGSEFGANVLTF. V usage is TRBV7-3 and J usage is TRBJ2-6, with a possible D match to TRBD2 (7 bases). This CDR3 contains 19 residues. Looked up from germline, CDR1 is SGHTA and CDR2 is FQGTGA. Trimming removed 4 bases from V and 3 bases from J, with 22 bases in between.

The V gene is TRBV28, the J gene TRBJ2-1, with no clear D. This CDR3 has 12 residues. Germline assignment: CDR1 MDHEN and CDR2 SYDVKM. V shed 2 bases and J shed 5 bases, with 4 bases lying between them. Here the CDR3 DNA reads TGTGCCAGCAGTTTAATTAACAATGAGCAGTTCTTC. Amino acids: CASSLINNEQFF. Variable domain in full (rest from reference TRBV28 and TRBJ2-1): DVKVTQSSRYLVKRTGEKVFLECVQDMDHENMFWYRQDPGLGLRLIYFSYDVKMKEKGDIPEGYSVSREKKERFSLILESASTNQTSMYLCASSLINNEQFFGPGTRLTVL.